What follows are 31 T cell receptor beta chains derived from one specimen sequenced in a study of cytomegalovirus exposure and HLA in healthy donors. This PCR relied on a set of 60 Vbeta primers and 13 Jbeta primers. Some clones are missing from TCRdb's copy, which holds only in-frame ones; the method was immunoSEQ multiplex PCR. Of more than 95,000 clones in the sample, less than 80% were seen once. Sequencing was performed on PBMCs. The receptors come from a middle-aged woman in good health and CMV-seropositive.

This clone was found a few times. The chain combines TRBV9 with TRBJ2-7; D gene uncertain. This CDR3 is built from 13 residues. V lost 4 bases to trimming and J lost 3 bases, with 11 bases between them. The germline V gene encodes CDR1 SGDLS and CDR2 YYNGEE. The CDR3 is CASSPQAGYEQYF. CDR3 nucleotide sequence: TGTGCCAGCAGCCCCCAAGCAGGCTACGAGCAGTACTTC.

The CDR3 region has the DNA TGTGCCAGCAGCGTAGTAGGTAGCGGGAGAGAGGGGAACAATGAGCAGTTCTTC. This sequence encodes CASSVVGSGREGNNEQFF. The gene calls are TRBV9 and TRBJ2-1; 9 bases fit TRBD2. The trim removed 0 bases at V and 5 bases at J, leaving 12 bases unmatched. This CDR3 contains 18 residues. CDR1 and CDR2 from the germline V gene are SGDLS and YYNGEE.

The rearrangement uses TRBV28 and TRBJ1-2; no reliable D call. The CDR3 covers 13 residues. The ends were cut back, 5 bases at V and 4 bases at J, with 11 bases in the middle. In germline, CDR1 is MDHEN, CDR2 SYDVKM. CDR3 DNA sequence: TGTGCCAGCAGTGATTACGGGGTCTATGGCTACACCTTC. It yields the protein CASSDYGVYGYTF.

V is TRBV5-1 and J is TRBJ2-1; 8 nucleotides agree with TRBD2. Germline lookup yields CDR1 SGHRS and CDR2 YFSETQ. The CDR3 loop spans 15 amino acids. The V segment lost 2 bases and the J segment 0 bases; nucleotides outside the gene matches: 1. The CDR3 sequence: CASSFSGVSYNEQFF. The CDR3, as DNA: TGCGCCAGCAGCTTTAGCGGGGTCTCCTACAATGAGCAGTTCTTC.

The J gene is TRBJ2-7, the V gene TRBV28; 8 bases fit TRBD2. Trimming cost V 1 base and J 7 bases; bases outside gene matches: 9. CDR3 size: 15 residues. CDR1 is MDHEN, CDR2 SYDVKM, per germline. CDR3 protein: CASSLYAGGRDEQYF. The CDR3 region has the DNA TGTGCCAGCAGTTTATATGCGGGAGGCCGTGATGAGCAGTACTTC.

This chain links TRBV5-1 with TRBJ2-3; D unresolved. The CDR3 consists of 15 residues. CDR1 is SGHRS, CDR2 YFSETQ, per germline. Trimming removed 0 bases at V and 0 bases at J, with 8 bases between. CDR3 residues: CASSLETSSTDTQYF. CDR3 nucleotides: TGCGCCAGCAGCTTGGAAACTTCTAGCACAGATACGCAGTATTTT.

The V and J genes are TRBV5-4 and TRBJ1-1; D is undetermined. The CDR3 length is 14 residues. Germline V gives CDR1 SGHNT, CDR2 YYREEE (reference sequence). V was shortened by 3 bases and J by 1 base, with 10 bases between the two germline ends. The CDR3 region is CASSWAGSNTEAFF. In DNA, the CDR3 is TGTGCCAGCAGCTGGGCGGGGTCGAACACTGAAGCTTTCTTT.

This clone occurred once. This chain connects TRBV7-9 to TRBJ2-5, with D uncertain. The CDR3 covers 13 residues. V was trimmed by 3 bases and J by 2 bases, leaving 7 bases between them. CDR1 is SEHNR and CDR2 is FQNEAQ in the germline V gene (reference sequence). The CDR3 here is CASSLQAQETQYF. DNA for the CDR3: TGTGCCAGCAGCTTGCAGGCTCAAGAGACCCAGTACTTC. Complete variable domain (other parts from reference TRBV7-9 and TRBJ2-5): DTGVSQNPRHKITKRGQNVTFRCDPISEHNRLYWYRQTLGQGPEFLTYFQNEAQLEKSRLLSDRFSAERPKGSFSTLEIQRTEQGDSAMYLCASSLQAQETQYFGPGTRLLVL.

This chain links TRBV28 with TRBJ2-7, with 8 positions matching TRBD2. The CDR3 consists of 14 residues. Trimming removed 9 bases from V and 0 bases from J; junction bases left unmatched: 7. Germline V gene data show CDR1 as MDHEN and CDR2 as SYDVKM. The DNA of the CDR3 is TGTGCCAGTAACGTAGCGGGAAACTCCTACGAGCAGTACTTC. This gives the protein CASNVAGNSYEQYF. The complete variable domain, with remaining parts taken from reference TRBV28 and TRBJ2-7, reads DVKVTQSSRYLVKRTGEKVFLECVQDMDHENMFWYRQDPGLGLRLIYFSYDVKMKEKGDIPEGYSVSREKKERFSLILESASTNQTSMYLCASNVAGNSYEQYFGPGTRLTVT.

The sample holds a few counts of this clone. The V and J genes are TRBV25-1 and TRBJ1-1, with a weak D call TRBD1 (5 bases). The CDR3 is 16 residues long. The V and J ends lost 1 base and 5 bases respectively, with 17 bases between them. Germline V gene lookup returns CDR1 MGHDK and CDR2 SYGVNS. CDR3 region: CASSELSGVRDTEAFF. DNA for the CDR3: TGTGCCAGCAGTGAATTATCGGGGGTGAGGGATACTGAAGCTTTCTTT. The whole variable domain, filled in from reference TRBV25-1 and TRBJ1-1, reads EADIYQTPRYLVIGTGKKITLECSQTMGHDKMYWYQQDPGMELHLIHYSYGVNSTEKGDLSSESTVSRIRTEHFPLTLESARPSHTSQYLCASSELSGVRDTEAFFGQGTRLTVV.

V usage is TRBV7-9 and J usage is TRBJ2-1; 7 bases are a match to TRBD2. Germline values: CDR1 SEHNR, CDR2 FQNEAQ (reference sequence). V shed 5 bases, J shed 5 bases, and the junction held 9 bases outside the gene matches. The CDR3 contains 15 residues. CDR3 loop: CASSRSGTEDNEQFF. In nucleotides, the CDR3 is TGTGCCAGCAGCAGGAGCGGGACTGAAGACAATGAGCAGTTCTTC.

The table lists this clone with a few counts. The gene calls are TRBV5-8 and TRBJ2-1, with 12 bases fitting TRBD2. From germline, CDR1 is SGHTS and CDR2 YDEGEE. Trimming cost V 4 bases and J 4 bases; bases outside gene matches: 9. The CDR3 is 17 residues long. The CDR3: CASSAPASGRGYNEQFF. CDR3 sequence (DNA): TGTGCCAGCAGCGCTCCGGCTAGCGGGAGGGGATACAATGAGCAGTTCTTC.

The chain is built from TRBV13 and TRBJ2-7; tentative D call: TRBD2 (5 bases). V lost 2 bases and J 1 base, leaving 9 bases between the germline ends. The CDR3 runs to 14 residues. Germline CDR1 is PRHDT and CDR2 is FYEKMQ (reference sequence). As DNA, the CDR3 is TGTGCCAGCAGCTTACCCGGGGATTCCTACGAGCAGTACTTC. Translated, it gives CASSLPGDSYEQYF.

The chain carries TRBV27 and TRBJ2-1; 10 bases line up with TRBD2. This CDR3 contains 15 residues. Germline CDR1 reads MNHEY; CDR2 reads SMNVEV (reference sequence). V lost 3 bases, J lost 9 bases, and 8 bases stayed unmatched. DNA for the CDR3: TGTGCCAGCAGTTTTTGGACTAGCGGTCAGGGTGAGCAGTTCTTC. Translating gives CASSFWTSGQGEQFF.

This clone appeared once. Germline is not matched at one junction end, which may reflect a read error. CDR3 protein: CTSSQKGLAGGYTGELFF. CDR3 DNA: TGTACCAGCAGCCAAAAGGGACTAGCGGGAGGCTACACCGGGGAGCTGTTTTTT. The V and J genes are TRBV14 and TRBJ2-2; 15 nucleotides agree with TRBD2. Germline CDR1 is SGHDN and CDR2 is FVKESK. The CDR3 totals 18 residues.

The chain employs TRBV28 and TRBJ1-5; D gene ambiguous. Germline V gene sequence: CDR1 MDHEN, CDR2 SYDVKM. The CDR3 runs 16 residues. V lost 3 bases and J 2 bases, leaving 14 bases between the germline ends. CDR3 DNA sequence: TGTGCCAGCAGTTTGAGCCCGGGGAGCGGCAATCAGCCCCAGCATTTT. It encodes CASSLSPGSGNQPQHF.

The rearrangement uses TRBV9 and TRBJ2-5; D is ambiguous. With 0 bases removed from V and 0 bases from J, the gap between germline ends came to 6 bases. This CDR3 has 14 residues. Germline V CDR1 and CDR2: SGDLS, YYNGEE. The CDR3 coding sequence is TGTGCCAGCAGCGTAGGGGCGAACCAAGAGACCCAGTACTTC. It codes for CASSVGANQETQYF.

The chain links TRBV13 to TRBJ2-5; 7 nucleotides match TRBD2. V dropped 4 bases and J dropped 5; count of bases not matched to a gene: 10. The V gene's germline CDR1 is PRHDT and CDR2 FYEKMQ (reference sequence). CDR3 size: 15 residues. The CDR3 here is CASSSSGTIHETQYF. CDR3 coding DNA: TGTGCCAGCAGCTCCAGCGGGACCATTCATGAGACCCAGTACTTC.

This chain links TRBV5-4 with TRBJ1-2; D might be TRBD1 (5 bases). The CDR3 is 14 amino acids. Trimming stripped 3 bases from V and 7 bases from J, with 16 bases between. Germline V gene lookup returns CDR1 SGHNT and CDR2 YYREEE (reference sequence). CDR3 in DNA: TGTGCCAGCAGCTCGGGGGGACTATCGCCTGGCTACACCTTC. Protein sequence: CASSSGGLSPGYTF. Full variable domain (rest looked up from reference TRBV5-4 and TRBJ1-2): ETGVTQSPTHLIKTRGQQVTLRCSSQSGHNTVSWYQQALGQGPQFIFQYYREEENGRGNFPPRFSGLQFPNYSSELNVNALELDDSALYLCASSSGGLSPGYTFGSGTRLTVV.

The chain links TRBV28 to TRBJ1-4; no clear D. The CDR3 consists of 14 residues. The ends were cut back, 3 bases at V and 4 bases at J, with 9 bases in the middle. CDR1 and CDR2 (germline): MDHEN, SYDVKM. The CDR3: CASSFSGFNEKLFF. The CDR3 region has the DNA TGTGCCAGCAGTTTCAGCGGGTTTAATGAAAAACTGTTTTTT.

The chain recombines TRBV7-6 with TRBJ1-2; TRBD1 aligns across 7 bases. Germline assignment: CDR1 SGHVS and CDR2 FNYEAQ. The junction had 4 bases not matched to a gene; V was cut back by 1 base and J by 2 bases. The CDR3 is made up of 15 amino acids. As DNA, the CDR3 is TGTGCCAGCAGCTTAGAAGGGGGCGCAAACTATGGCTACACCTTC. It translates to CASSLEGGANYGYTF.

This clone was recorded a few times. This chain joins TRBV2 and TRBJ1-2; D ambiguous. The V and J ends lost 2 bases and 7 bases respectively, with 8 bases between them. Germline assignment: CDR1 SNHLY and CDR2 FYNNEI. This CDR3 has 12 amino acids. The CDR3 DNA reads TGTGCCAGCAGTGAATGGGAGGGTGGCTACACCTTC. This codes for CASSEWEGGYTF.

This clone showed up just a few times. The chain is built from TRBV2 and TRBJ2-1; TRBD2 agrees at 8 bases. Germline CDR1 is SNHLY and CDR2 is FYNNEI. The J segment lost 2 bases and the V segment lost 2 bases, leaving 2 bases of the junction unmatched. This CDR3 is built from 15 residues. CDR3 residues: CASSELAGPYNEQFF. CDR3 bases: TGTGCCAGCAGTGAACTAGCGGGCCCCTACAATGAGCAGTTCTTC.

The V gene is TRBV11-2, the J gene TRBJ2-2; a weak D match, TRBD2 (6 bases). This CDR3 is 13 amino acids long. V was clipped by 5 bases and J by 5 bases, with 9 bases between them. Germline assignment: CDR1 SGHAT and CDR2 FQNNGV. The CDR3 nucleotides read TGTGCCAGCAGCAGGAGCGGGACCGGGGAGCTGTTTTTT. Amino acids: CASSRSGTGELFF.

The chain is built from TRBV27 and TRBJ1-6; D might be TRBD1 (6 bases). Germline V gene data show CDR1 as MNHEY and CDR2 as SMNVEV (reference sequence). CDR3 length: 19 amino acids. V was clipped by 3 bases and J by 5 bases, with 23 bases between them. CDR3 amino acids: CASSFTGTLTEGDNSPLHF. CDR3 coding DNA: TGTGCCAGCAGTTTCACCGGGACGCTAACTGAGGGGGATAATTCACCCCTCCACTTT.

This clone has just a few counts. The rearrangement joins TRBV6-5 to TRBJ1-1, with a possible D match to TRBD1 (6 bases). This CDR3 is 16 amino acids long. The germline V gene encodes CDR1 MNHEY and CDR2 SVGAGI. Deletions cut 2 bases from V and 1 base from J, with 14 bases between. The CDR3 DNA sequence: TGTGCCAGCAGTTACGAGCAGGGGACGAGGAACACTGAAGCTTTCTTT. Amino acid sequence: CASSYEQGTRNTEAFF.

This clone was seen a handful of times. The chain employs TRBV19 and TRBJ1-2, with 8 bases matching TRBD1. The V segment lost 6 bases and the J segment 0 bases; nucleotides outside the gene matches: 3. Germline loops: CDR1 LNHDA, CDR2 SQIVND (reference sequence). The CDR3 contains 14 residues. Written as DNA, the CDR3 is TGTGCCAGTAGGCTGACAGGGGCTAACTATGGCTACACCTTC. Translated: CASRLTGANYGYTF.

The chain recombines TRBV5-4 with TRBJ2-3; D remains unclear. This CDR3 spans 15 amino acids. Looked up from germline, CDR1 is SGHNT and CDR2 is YYREEE (reference sequence). V was clipped by 5 bases and J by 2 bases, with 15 bases between them. The CDR3 loop reads CASRFDSSVTDTQYF. For the CDR3, the DNA is TGTGCCAGCAGGTTTGACTCTTCTGTCACAGATACGCAGTATTTT.

The CDR3 nucleotides read TGTGCCAGTAGTATAGTCGGGACAGGTGACTACGAGCAGTACTTC. This translates into CASSIVGTGDYEQYF. This rearrangement joins TRBV19 to TRBJ2-7; 8 bases map to TRBD1. Germline loops: CDR1 LNHDA, CDR2 SQIVND (reference sequence). V dropped 1 base and J dropped 3; count of bases not matched to a gene: 5. CDR3 length: 15 residues.

With regard to this clone: Its ends do not fully match the called genes, so a read error is possible. For the CDR3, the DNA is TGTTCCAGCAGCTTAGACAGTCCCTTGAGCACAGATACGCAGTATTTT. Its translation: CSSSLDSPLSTDTQYF. The chain recombines TRBV7-9 with TRBJ2-3, with D possibly TRBD1 on 5 matching bases. CDR1 SEHNR and CDR2 FQNEAQ come from the germline V gene (reference sequence). This CDR3 has 16 amino acids. Full variable domain (remainder filled in from reference TRBV7-9 and TRBJ2-3): DTGVSQNPRHKITKRGQNVTFRCDPISEHNRLYWYRQTLGQGPEFLTYFQNEAQLEKSRLLSDRFSAERPKGSFSTLEIQRTEQGDSAMYLCSSSLDSPLSTDTQYFGPGTRLTVL.

This sequence joins TRBV5-5 and TRBJ1-1; TRBD1 is a possible D gene (5 bases). The CDR3 is 12 amino acids. V lost 4 bases to trimming and J lost 7 bases, with 11 bases between them. Looked up from germline, CDR1 is SGHKS and CDR2 is YYEKEE (reference sequence). The CDR3 DNA is TGTGCCAGCAGCCCGGGGGGGAATGAAGCTTTCTTT. This codes for CASSPGGNEAFF.